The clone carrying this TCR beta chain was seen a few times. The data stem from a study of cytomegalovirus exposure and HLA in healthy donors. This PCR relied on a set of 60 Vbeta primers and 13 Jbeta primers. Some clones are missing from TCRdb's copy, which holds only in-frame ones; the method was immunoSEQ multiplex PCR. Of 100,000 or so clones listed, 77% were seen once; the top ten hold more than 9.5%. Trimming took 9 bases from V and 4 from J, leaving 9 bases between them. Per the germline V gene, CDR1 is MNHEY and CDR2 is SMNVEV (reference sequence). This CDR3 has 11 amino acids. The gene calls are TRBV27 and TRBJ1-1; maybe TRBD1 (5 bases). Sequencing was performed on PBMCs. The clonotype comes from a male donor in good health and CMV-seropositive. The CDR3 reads CASQGGTEAFF. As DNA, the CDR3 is TGTGCCAGTCAGGGAGGCACTGAAGCTTTCTTT.